This is a list of T cell receptor beta chains from one sample in a study of metastatic and nonmetastatic thyroid tumors. TCRdb re-called the PCR reads through MiXCR. Altogether around 26,000 clones are present, around 14% being singletons, with the ten largest covering 2.5% to 4%. The sequenced material came from blood. These receptors were taken from a female donor with papillary thyroid cancer or a benign thyroid nodule (not recorded which). Some clones in this sample may be carry-over from other donors' samples. CDR3s leave out the opening cysteine and the closing phenylalanine or tryptophan.

TRBV29-1	TRBJ2-1	SVGPGQGSYNEQF
TRBV6-1	TRBJ2-6	VTNPGRSGANVLT
TRBV20-1	TRBJ1-1	SPASEIEAF
TRBV6-4	TRBJ2-1	ASSDELHNEQF
TRBV19	TRBJ2-7	ASSVLTGDSYEQY
TRBV13	TRBJ2-3	ASSGGLAGDLTGTDTQY
TRBV6-2/TRBV6-3	TRBJ2-3	ASSPSECFSDTQY
TRBV7-7	TRBJ2-3	ASSLASVETAADTQY
TRBV7-8	TRBJ2-1	ASSLVFSRRGDEQF
TRBV5-5	TRBJ1-3	ASSLNQFNSGNTIY
TRBV20-1	TRBJ1-5	SARNPDRAGQPQH
TRBV19	TRBJ1-2	ASSGYRVRNGYT
TRBV4-3	TRBJ2-3	ASSQRGLAGLASTDTQY
TRBV12-3/TRBV12-4	TRBJ2-7	ASALESSYEQY
TRBV19	TRBJ1-1	ASSRKENTEAF
TRBV7-8	TRBJ1-2	ASSLASSGAGDRYGYT
TRBV6-1	TRBJ2-4	ASRPHRMDRKNIQY
TRBV6-6	TRBJ1-6	ASSYGQGNSPLH